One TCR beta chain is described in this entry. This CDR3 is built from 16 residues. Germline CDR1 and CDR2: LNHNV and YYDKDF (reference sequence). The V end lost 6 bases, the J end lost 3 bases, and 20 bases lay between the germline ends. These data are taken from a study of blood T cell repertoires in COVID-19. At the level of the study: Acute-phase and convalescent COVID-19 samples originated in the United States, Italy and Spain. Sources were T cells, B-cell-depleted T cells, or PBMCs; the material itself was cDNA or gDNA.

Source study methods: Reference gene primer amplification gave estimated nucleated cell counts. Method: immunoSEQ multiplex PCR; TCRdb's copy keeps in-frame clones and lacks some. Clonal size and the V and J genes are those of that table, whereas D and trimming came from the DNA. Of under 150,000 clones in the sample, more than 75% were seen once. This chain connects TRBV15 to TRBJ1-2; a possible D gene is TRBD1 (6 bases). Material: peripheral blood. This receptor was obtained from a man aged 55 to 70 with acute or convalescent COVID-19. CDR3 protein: CATSYRVPSPYYGYTF. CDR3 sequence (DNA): TGTGCCACCAGTTACAGGGTCCCAAGTCCTTACTATGGCTACACCTTC.